The 18 T cell receptor beta chains given below trace back to one sample, sequenced in a study of identical twins. A single record per CDR3 protein comes from TCRdb applying MiXCR to the 5' RACE reads. The sample contains hundreds of thousands of distinct CDR3 sequences, 8.6% of which appear only once. The same data also contributed to another study, on yellow fever vaccine responses in identical twins.

Sequenced: PBMCs. Every receptor here comes from a woman aged 18 to 35 in good health.

The J gene is TRBJ2-7, the V gene TRBV5-1, with 9 bases that match TRBD1. The CDR3 has 16 residues. Germline V gene data show CDR1 as SGHRS and CDR2 as YFSETQ. V lost 4 bases to trimming and J lost 1 base; unmatched junction nucleotides: 9. The CDR3 nucleotides read TGCGCCAGCAGCCGGGGACAGGGTGGAGGGTCCTACGAGCAGTACTTC. As protein: CASSRGQGGGSYEQYF.

The sample holds many counts of this clonotype. The chain links TRBV12-3 or TRBV12-4 to TRBJ1-2; no definite D call. This CDR3 has 11 residues. V was clipped by 6 bases and J by 7 bases, with 9 bases between them. The CDR3 DNA is TGTGCCAGCAGGGACCTAGGTGGCTACACCTTC. Translated, it gives CASRDLGGYTF.

This clonotype was found a few times. This chain links TRBV20-1 with TRBJ2-7; possible D gene TRBD2, 6 bases. Germline V gene lookup returns CDR1 DFQATT and CDR2 SNEGSKA (reference sequence). The CDR3 is made up of 13 amino acids. Trimming stripped 7 bases from V and 2 bases from J, with 15 bases between. For the CDR3, the DNA is TGCAGTGGCGGACTATATCCACCCTACGAGCAGTACTTC. Its protein is CSGGLYPPYEQYF.

This clonotype was recorded a few times. The rearrangement uses TRBV5-1 and TRBJ1-2; D is perhaps TRBD1 (6 bases). This CDR3 is 16 amino acids long. Trimming took 4 bases from V and 1 from J, leaving 17 bases between them. Germline values: CDR1 SGHRS, CDR2 YFSETQ. The CDR3 region has the DNA TGCGCCAGCAGCGCCTTGCCGTTACAGGGTAACTATGGCTACACCTTC. Its protein product is CASSALPLQGNYGYTF.

V is TRBV5-1 and J is TRBJ2-6; D is perhaps TRBD1 or TRBD2 (5 bases each). The CDR3 has 16 residues. V was pared by 4 bases and J by 4 bases, with 15 bases between. CDR1 SGHRS and CDR2 YFSETQ come from the germline V gene. The CDR3 DNA sequence: TGCGCCAGCAGCGAGCCCAGGGACCTCGGGGCCAACGTCCTGACTTTC. It encodes CASSEPRDLGANVLTF. The variable domain in full, completed from reference TRBV5-1 and TRBJ2-6, reads KAGVTQTPRYLIKTRGQQVTLSCSPISGHRSVSWYQQTPGQGLQFLFEYFSETQRNKGNFPGRFSGRQFSNSRSEMNVSTLELGDSALYLCASSEPRDLGANVLTFGAGSRLTVL.

This chain joins TRBV7-2 and TRBJ1-2; D is ambiguous. This CDR3 region has 15 residues. V lost 2 bases, J lost 2 bases, and 12 bases lay in between. Germline CDR1 and CDR2: SGHTA and FQGNSA. The CDR3 coding sequence is TGTGCCAGCAGCTTATACGCGGATAAAAACTATGGCTACACCTTC. It specifies CASSLYADKNYGYTF.

This clonotype appeared many times. The rearrangement joins TRBV5-1 to TRBJ2-7; TRBD1 aligns across 7 bases. CDR3 length: 16 amino acids. J was trimmed by 0 bases and V by 0 bases; bases with no gene match: 6. CDR1 SGHRS and CDR2 YFSETQ come from the germline V gene. CDR3 sequence (DNA): TGCGCCAGCAGCTTGGGGGACAGATACTACTCCTACGAGCAGTACTTC. Its translation is CASSLGDRYYSYEQYF.

This chain links TRBV15 with TRBJ2-3; TRBD2 matches at 7 bases. The CDR3 totals 18 residues. Trimming removed 5 bases from V and 1 base from J; junction bases left unmatched: 15. The germline CDR1 and CDR2 sequences are LNHNV and YYDKDF (reference sequence). CDR3 loop: CATSHRAGLESGTDTQYF. The CDR3 region has the DNA TGTGCCACCAGCCATAGAGCGGGGCTCGAGTCCGGCACAGATACGCAGTATTTT.

This clonotype was seen at least ten times. This chain uses TRBV29-1 with TRBJ2-3; D perhaps matches TRBD2 (6 bases). Germline CDR1 reads SQVTM; CDR2 reads ANQGSEA. The V end lost 2 bases, the J end lost 7 bases, and 13 bases lay between the germline ends. This CDR3 comprises 13 residues. CDR3 sequence: CSVENPGGNTQYF. CDR3 nucleotides: TGCAGCGTTGAAAACCCCGGGGGAAATACGCAGTATTTT.

This clonotype showed up many times. CDR3 protein: CASSGRDNSYEQYF. In nucleotides, the CDR3 is TGTGCCAGCAGCGGACGGGACAACTCCTACGAGCAGTACTTC. J is TRBJ2-7 and V is TRBV9; tentatively, D is TRBD1 (6 bases). The CDR3 length is 14 residues. V was cut by 3 bases and J by 0 bases, with 10 bases left in between. Germline assignment: CDR1 SGDLS and CDR2 YYNGEE.

This chain connects TRBV4-3 to TRBJ2-7; D may be TRBD2 (6 bases). V lost 0 bases and J 3 bases, leaving 12 bases between the germline ends. The CDR3 contains 15 residues. Germline CDR1 reads LGHNA; CDR2 reads YSLEER. The DNA for the CDR3 is TGCGCCAGCAGCCAAGAGTTAAAGGGAGGCTACGAGCAGTACTTC. This encodes CASSQELKGGYEQYF.

This clonotype was detected many times. The chain uses TRBV20-1 and TRBJ2-7, with TRBD2 matching over 9 bases. V gave up 1 base and J gave up 3 bases; unmatched junction bases: 4. Germline CDR1 and CDR2: DFQATT and SNEGSKA (reference sequence). CDR3 length: 14 residues. CDR3 sequence reads: CSARASGESYEQYF. The CDR3 DNA reads TGCAGTGCTAGAGCTAGCGGGGAGAGCTACGAGCAGTACTTC.

This clonotype was picked up many times. The chain couples TRBV27 to TRBJ2-1; TRBD2 matches 7 bases. The germline V gene has CDR1 MNHEY and CDR2 SMNVEV (reference sequence). The V and J ends lost 2 bases and 3 bases, in that order; junction bases with no gene match: 4. This CDR3 region has 15 residues. CDR3 loop: CASSLRRGGYNEQFF. The CDR3, as DNA: TGTGCCAGCAGTTTACGGCGCGGGGGCTACAATGAGCAGTTCTTC.

Many counts were recorded for this clonotype. The gene calls are TRBV5-6 and TRBJ2-1, with D hard to call. Trimming cost V 1 base and J 7 bases, with 15 bases left between them. The CDR3 spans 15 residues. From germline, CDR1 is SGHDT and CDR2 YYEEEE. This CDR3 is CASSLWPPPGNEQFF. The CDR3 DNA reads TGTGCCAGCAGCTTGTGGCCCCCTCCCGGGAATGAGCAGTTCTTC.

In its sample, this clonotype was seen many times. V usage is TRBV6-1 and J usage is TRBJ1-6, with 11 bases aligning to TRBD1. V lost 8 bases, J lost 9 bases, and 9 bases stayed unmatched. From germline, CDR1 is MNHNS and CDR2 SASEGT. The CDR3 contains 15 residues. The CDR3, as DNA: TGTGCCAGCCTCTTATCCGGGACAGGGGGTTCACCCCTCCACTTT. Its protein product is CASLLSGTGGSPLHF.

The chain links TRBV3-1 to TRBJ2-5; tentative D call: TRBD1 (6 bases). The CDR3 is 16 amino acids. Between the trimmed V and J ends, which lost 4 bases and 3 bases, there was a span of 18 bases. Germline CDR1 LGHDT, CDR2 YNNKEL (reference sequence). The DNA of the CDR3 is TGTGCCAGCAGCCCGTCCCTGGGGCCAGGGGAAGAGACCCAGTACTTC. It specifies CASSPSLGPGEETQYF.

The chain uses TRBV6-1 and TRBJ2-1; 10 bases are shared with TRBD1. CDR1 MNHNS and CDR2 SASEGT come from the germline V gene. The CDR3 consists of 15 residues. Trimming removed 0 bases from V and 9 bases from J; junction bases left unmatched: 5. CDR3 sequence (DNA): TGTGCCAGCAGTGAAGCGCTGACAGGGGGCGGTGAGCAGTTCTTC. Translating it yields CASSEALTGGGEQFF.

This clonotype appeared many times. The chain uses TRBV2 and TRBJ2-5; D is unresolved. V lost 1 base to trimming and J lost 5 bases, with 17 bases between them. CDR3 length equals 16 residues. Looked up from germline, CDR1 is SNHLY and CDR2 is FYNNEI. The CDR3 spells CASSEVAPTRTETQYF. The CDR3 DNA is TGTGCCAGCAGTGAAGTGGCTCCCACAAGGACGGAGACCCAGTACTTC.